What follows are 3 T cell receptor beta chains derived from one specimen sequenced in a study of monozygotic twins with inflammatory bowel disease. From the 5' RACE reads, TCRdb lists one entry per CDR3 protein and no DNA. The specimen's table records 440,000 or so distinct CDR3 sequences. Sequenced material: blood. The receptors shown here come from a human donor with ulcerative colitis or Crohn's disease, or a healthy co-twin of an affected twin (not recorded which).

This chain joins TRBV7-2 and TRBJ1-1; TCRdb proposes TRBD1, but this gene call is untestable without DNA. Per germline, CDR1 SGHTA and CDR2 FQGNSA. CDR3 size: 14 residues. CDR3 sequence: CASSFRGAEAEAFF.

The gene calls are TRBV2 and TRBJ1-2. The CDR3 loop spans 15 amino acids. Germline lookup yields CDR1 SNHLY and CDR2 FYNNEI. The CDR3 sequence: CASTFIDLTRRGYTF.

The chain employs TRBV5-1 and TRBJ1-2. Germline CDR1 is SGHRS and CDR2 is YFSETQ. The CDR3 has 17 residues. The CDR3 reads CASSSPVGQAINYGYTF.